This T cell receptor (beta chain) was identified during a study of human T cells and chemical hapten exposure. General study results and limits: Alopecia in the donors means their immune response may deviate from healthy people's. There was no change with DPC sensitization in TCRs above 1 in 1000 frequency. Versus controls, significantly more large CDR3 similarity clusters arose from expanded TCRs.

The library labeled individual cDNA molecules by adding unique molecular identifiers to them. TCRdb reanalysed the RACE reads using MiXCR and keeps one entry per CDR3 protein. The sample yields around 42,000 distinct CDR3 sequences, around a tenth seen once. This clonotype was seen ten or more times. Its specificity is not known. The germline V gene has CDR1 LNHNV and CDR2 YYDKDF (reference sequence). Trimming removed 4 bases from V and 7 bases from J; junction bases left unmatched: 6. This CDR3 contains 14 residues. Time point described: patch test 2, 6 weeks after DPC sensitization. Described treatment: therapeutic diphenylcyclopropenone sensitization with weekly scalp DPC. Total RNA came from unfractionated whole blood.

V and J are TRBV15 and TRBJ1-4; 7 bases are shared with TRBD1. This specimen consisted of whole blood, obtained in connection with sensitization to the hapten diphenylcyclopropenone (DPC). The origin of this receptor is a woman aged 25-40 years with alopecia areata. Some clones in this sample may be carry-over from other donors' samples. The chain's CDR3 is CATSTDRASEKLFF. DNA for the CDR3: TGTGCCACCAGCACAGACAGGGCCAGTGAAAAACTGTTTTTT.